This paragraph reports one TCR beta chain. CDR1 is LNHDA, CDR2 SQIVND, per germline (reference sequence). The CDR3 runs 17 residues. J lost 2 bases, V lost 5 bases, and 9 bases had no gene match. Here immunoSEQ multiplex PCR was the method, and the copy in TCRdb shows in-frame clones only, minus some. Of approximately 110,000 clones listed, around 81% are singletons. This sample was included in a study of blood T cell repertoires in COVID-19. As for the study in general: There were acute and convalescent COVID-19 samples, and they came from the United States, Italy and Spain. In each case, the material was cDNA or gDNA derived from T cells, B-cell-depleted T cells, or PBMCs.

The sequenced material came from peripheral blood. J is TRBJ2-6 and V is TRBV19, with TRBD1 matching over 7 bases. This receptor was taken from a woman between 65 and 79 years old with acute or convalescent COVID-19. CDR3 in amino acids: CASSSRQGMAGANVLTF. CDR3 DNA: TGTGCCAGTAGTTCGCGACAGGGAATGGCTGGGGCCAACGTCCTGACTTTC. Supplemented by reference TRBV19 and TRBJ2-6, the full variable domain reads DGGITQSPKYLFRKEGQNVTLSCEQNLNHDAMYWYRQDPGQGLRLIYYSQIVNDFQKGDIAEGYSVSREKKESFPLTVTSAQKNPTAFYLCASSSRQGMAGANVLTFGAGSRLTVL.